These 16 T cell receptor beta chains share one sample of origin, sequenced in a study of patients and donors after allogeneic stem cell transplantation. TCRdb reprocessed the RT-PCR reads with MiXCR, giving one entry per CDR3 protein. The sample has about a million distinct CDR3 sequences; approximately 19% are singletons. The sample consisted of blood, either unsorted or a sorted T cell fraction (not recorded which). Every receptor here comes from a human donor who was either an allogeneic HSCT recipient or a stem cell or donor lymphocyte infusion donor (not recorded which). It is not recorded whose cells these are; they may come from a transplant donor.

Comment on this clonotype: The junction differs from germline at one of its ends, possibly a read error. The V call is TRBV10-3, the J call TRBJ1-4; D is unresolved. This CDR3 is built from 13 residues. Germline assignment: CDR1 ENHRY and CDR2 SYGVKD. The CDR3: CAIGELGVEKLFF. CDR3 nucleotide sequence: TGTGCCATCGGTGAATTGGGAGTAGAAAAACTGTTTTTT.

This chain joins TRBV7-2 and TRBJ2-6; possibly TRBD2 for D (6 bases). The CDR3 runs to 16 residues. Germline values: CDR1 SGHTA, CDR2 FQGNSA. Trimming took 5 bases from V and 0 from J, leaving 11 bases between them. CDR3 region: CASSNRGTSGANVLTF. CDR3 coding DNA: TGTGCCAGCAGCAATCGGGGGACCTCTGGGGCCAACGTCCTGACTTTC.

This clonotype was seen a handful of times. DNA for the CDR3: TGCGCCAGCAGCCAAGACTCAGGGGGCCAATTTAATTCACCCCTCCACTTT. This gives the protein CASSQDSGGQFNSPLHF. The V call is TRBV4-3, the J call TRBJ1-6; 8 bases agree with TRBD1. The CDR3 runs to 17 residues. The trim removed 0 bases at V and 6 bases at J, leaving 7 bases unmatched. From germline, CDR1 is LGHNA and CDR2 YSLEER.

Only a few counts were recorded for this clonotype. The rearrangement links TRBV7-2 to TRBJ2-1; 8 bases align to TRBD1. The V gene's germline CDR1 is SGHTA and CDR2 FQGNSA. Trimming removed 4 bases from V and 14 bases from J; junction bases left unmatched: 7. The CDR3 extends over 12 amino acids. The CDR3 DNA follows: TGTGCCAGCAGCTCAGGACAGGGACGGGAGTTCTTC. Translated: CASSSGQGREFF.

This clonotype was seen only a few times. The chain couples TRBV5-5 to TRBJ2-1; D gene ambiguous. Germline V CDR1 and CDR2: SGHKS, YYEKEE (reference sequence). With 4 bases removed from V and 6 bases from J, the gap between germline ends came to 11 bases. The CDR3 length is 13 residues. DNA of the CDR3: TGTGCCAGCAGCCGGCGGACGGGCAATGAGCAGTTCTTC. Its translation is CASSRRTGNEQFF. Full variable domain (remainder filled in from reference TRBV5-5 and TRBJ2-1): DAGVTQSPTHLIKTRGQQVTLRCSPISGHKSVSWYQQVLGQGPQFIFQYYEKEERGRGNFPDRFSARQFPNYSSELNVNALLLGDSALYLCASSRRTGNEQFFGPGTRLTVL.

The CDR3 nucleotides are TGTGCCAGCTCACTTCGGACTAGCGGGGGCGTGAACACCGGGGAGCTGTTTTTT. This sequence encodes CASSLRTSGGVNTGELFF. V gene TRBV18 combines with J gene TRBJ2-2; 13 positions match TRBD2. This CDR3 spans 18 amino acids. Germline V lookup: CDR1 KGHSH, CDR2 LQKENI. Trimming at V came to 4 bases and at J to 1 base, leaving 6 bases not matched to a gene.

The CDR3 region has the DNA TGTGCCAGCAGCGTAGGAGCGGGGTGGGGCTCTGGGGCCAACGTCCTGACTTTC. Its translation is CASSVGAGWGSGANVLTF. The genes are TRBV9 and TRBJ2-6; the match to TRBD2 covers 7 bases. Unmatched junction bases numbered 6, after V lost 0 bases and J lost 0 bases. This CDR3 has 18 amino acids. The germline V gene encodes CDR1 SGDLS and CDR2 YYNGEE.

This chain links TRBV4-1 with TRBJ1-1; the D is unclear. The CDR3 runs 14 residues. With 0 bases removed from V and 4 bases from J, the gap between germline ends came to 9 bases. Germline loops: CDR1 MGHRA, CDR2 YSYEKL. CDR3 amino acids: CASSQESQFTEAFF. The CDR3 coding sequence is TGCGCCAGCAGCCAAGAGAGTCAATTCACTGAAGCTTTCTTT.

In this sample, this clonotype turned up many times. This chain connects TRBV12-3 or TRBV12-4 to TRBJ2-1; D is possibly TRBD2 (6 bases). Trimming cost V 6 bases and J 3 bases, with 18 bases left between them. This CDR3 is built from 16 residues. CDR3: CASSPLPRGNYNEQFF. The CDR3 bases are TGTGCCAGCAGCCCCTTACCGCGGGGTAACTACAATGAGCAGTTCTTC.

This clonotype was picked up one time. The chain has TRBV20-1 and TRBJ2-7; the D is unclear. Trimming removed 1 base from V and 0 bases from J, with 10 bases in between. The germline CDR1 and CDR2 sequences are DFQATT and SNEGSKA (reference sequence). The length of the CDR3 is 14 residues. CDR3 DNA sequence: TGCAGTGCTAGAGCCAGGACGAGCTCCTACGAGCAGTACTTC. It encodes CSARARTSSYEQYF.

The rearrangement joins TRBV7-3 to TRBJ2-1; 12 bases align to TRBD1. The V and J ends lost 5 bases and 10 bases, in that order; junction bases with no gene match: 9. The germline gives CDR1 SGHTA, CDR2 FQGTGA. The CDR3 is 15 amino acids. CDR3 residues: CASSPQGQGAGEQFF. CDR3 bases: TGTGCCAGCAGCCCACAGGGACAGGGGGCAGGGGAGCAGTTCTTC. The whole variable domain, remainder taken from reference TRBV7-3 and TRBJ2-1, is GAGVSQTPSNKVTEKGKYVELRCDPISGHTALYWYRQSLGQGPEFLIYFQGTGAADDSGLPNDRFFAVRPEGSVSTLKIQRTERGDSAVYLCASSPQGQGAGEQFFGPGTRLTVL.

The table lists this clonotype with a few counts. The chain is built from TRBV20-1 and TRBJ1-1, with D possibly being TRBD1 (5 bases). V lost 3 bases, J lost 6 bases, and 8 bases lay in between. Germline CDR1 is DFQATT and CDR2 is SNEGSKA (reference sequence). This CDR3 comprises 11 residues. The CDR3 nucleotides are TGCAGTGCTAGTTCAGGGTCTGAAGCTTTCTTT. It is translated as CSASSGSEAFF.

The rearrangement links TRBV7-2 to TRBJ2-7; no reliable D call. CDR1 and CDR2 from the germline V gene are SGHTA and FQGNSA. The CDR3 extends over 13 amino acids. Trimming pared 4 bases from V and 3 bases from J, leaving 10 bases between. The DNA for the CDR3 is TGTGCCAGCAGCTCCCTCGGTAACTACGAGCAGTACTTC. Its protein product is CASSSLGNYEQYF. Full variable domain (missing parts from reference TRBV7-2 and TRBJ2-7): GAGVSQSPSNKVTEKGKDVELRCDPISGHTALYWYRQSLGQGLEFLIYFQGNSAPDKSGLPSDRFSAERTGGSVSTLTIQRTQQEDSAVYLCASSSLGNYEQYFGPGTRLTVT.

The chain employs TRBV11-3 and TRBJ1-1; possibly TRBD1 for D (5 bases). The CDR3 is 17 residues long. V dropped 6 bases and J dropped 0 bases, with 20 bases sitting between them. Germline values: CDR1 SGHNT, CDR2 YENEEA. The CDR3 DNA is TGTGCCAGCAGTCCCGGACACATGGGTGCAGTGAACACTGAAGCTTTCTTT. Translation: CASSPGHMGAVNTEAFF.

The chain uses TRBV6-1 and TRBJ1-2; 9 nucleotides line up with TRBD1. CDR1 and CDR2 from the germline V gene are MNHNS and SASEGT. The J segment lost 7 bases and the V segment lost 6 bases, leaving 12 bases of the junction unmatched. This CDR3 comprises 15 residues. CDR3 DNA sequence: TGTGCCAGCAGCGTAAGCCCGGGACAGGGTTTTGGCTACACCTTC. Amino acid sequence: CASSVSPGQGFGYTF.

This clonotype was detected only a few times. The V call is TRBV12-3 or TRBV12-4, the J call TRBJ1-2; 9 bases are a match to TRBD1. CDR3 size: 16 residues. The J segment lost 2 bases and the V segment lost 3 bases, leaving 7 bases of the junction unmatched. CDR3 coding DNA: TGTGCCAGCAGTTTCGGGGACAGGGTTGGCAACTATGGCTACACCTTC. Translating gives CASSFGDRVGNYGYTF.